This TCR beta chain was obtained from a study of shared clonotypes between healthy human individuals. Assay: immunoSEQ multiplex PCR; the TCRdb copy retains only in-frame clones and omits some. There are nearly 1,000,000 clones in the sample; roughly 72% occur only once, and approximately 1.5% lies in the top ten. The CDR3 runs 16 residues. Germline V gives CDR1 MNHNS, CDR2 SASEGT. V shed 2 bases and J 7 bases; nucleotides not matched to a gene: 7. The J gene is TRBJ2-1, the V gene TRBV6-1, with 11 bases aligning to TRBD2. Input material: memory CD4+ T cells sorted from blood. Regarding subset: CD45RA-negative fraction. The TCR was taken from a man between 18 and 35 years old in good health. The CDR3 DNA reads as TGTGCCAGCAGTGAACTAGCGGGGGGCCGTTGGAATGAGCAGTTCTTC. Amino acids: CASSELAGGRWNEQFF.